A single sample gave rise to the 8 T cell receptor beta chains below, sequenced in a study of CD8+ T cells in alopecia areata. Extraction and reverse transcription of RNA yielded cDNA as the sequencing template. The protocol was immunoSEQ multiplex PCR, while the TCRdb copy is restricted to in-frame clones and leaves out a portion. Of some 150,000 clones listed, approximately 65% are singletons. The specimen sequenced was CD8+ T cells sorted from blood. The receptors derive from a human donor in good health.

The V and J genes are TRBV6-6 and TRBJ1-2; 8 nucleotides line up with TRBD1. CDR1 is MNHNY, CDR2 SVGAGI, per germline (reference sequence). V was clipped by 8 bases and J by 7 bases; unmatched bases: 6. The CDR3 loop spans 12 amino acids. CDR3 bases: TGTGCCAGCCTGGACAGGGCGCTTGGCTACACCTTC. Translation gives CASLDRALGYTF.

The chain joins TRBV4-1 to TRBJ2-5; 9 positions agree with TRBD2. V dropped 0 bases and J dropped 4; count of bases not matched to a gene: 12. The CDR3 is 18 residues long. The germline V gene has CDR1 MGHRA and CDR2 YSYEKL. CDR3 in amino acids: CASSQDHEASGDRETQYF. Written as DNA, the CDR3 is TGCGCCAGCAGCCAAGATCATGAGGCTAGCGGGGATAGAGAGACCCAGTACTTC.

This clone was seen a few times. This chain links TRBV9 with TRBJ2-3, with 7 bases aligning to TRBD1. CDR3 length: 16 amino acids. J was trimmed by 1 base and V by 3 bases; bases with no gene match: 8. CDR1 and CDR2 from the germline V gene are SGDLS and YYNGEE. CDR3 bases: TGTGCCAGCAGCGAGGGACAGCTTACTGGCACAGATACGCAGTATTTT. It codes for CASSEGQLTGTDTQYF. The entire variable domain, with the rest obtained from reference TRBV9 and TRBJ2-3, is as follows: DSGVTQTPKHLITATGQRVTLRCSPRSGDLSVYWYQQSLDQGLQFLIQYYNGEERAKGNILERFSAQQFPDLHSELNLSSLELGDSALYFCASSEGQLTGTDTQYFGPGTRLTVL.

This clone has a single count. In DNA form, the CDR3 reads TGTGCCAGTAGCATCGGACAGGCCTACGAGCAGTACTTC. As protein: CASSIGQAYEQYF. The chain uses TRBV19 and TRBJ2-7; 7 bases are a match to TRBD1. Losses at the gene ends were 6 bases for V and 2 bases for J; bases not matched to a gene: 4. Germline values: CDR1 LNHDA, CDR2 SQIVND (reference sequence). The CDR3 consists of 13 residues.

The rearrangement joins TRBV6-5 to TRBJ2-3, with D tentatively TRBD1 (6 bases). Germline lookup yields CDR1 MNHEY and CDR2 SVGAGI. Deletions cut 4 bases from V and 0 bases from J, with 8 bases between. The CDR3 length is 14 residues. The CDR3 nucleotides read TGTGCCAGCAGTTGGACAGCTAGCACAGATACGCAGTATTTT. Translating it yields CASSWTASTDTQYF.

This clone was recorded a few times. Other nucleotide sequences from this sample produce the same CDR3. The rearrangement links TRBV29-1 to TRBJ2-2, with D perhaps TRBD1 (5 bases). CDR3 length: 12 residues. V was shortened by 1 base and J by 5 bases, with 5 bases between the two germline ends. From germline, CDR1 is SQVTM and CDR2 ANQGSEA. As DNA, the CDR3 is TGCAGCGTTGAAGCAGGGACCGGGGAGCTGTTTTTT. This sequence encodes CSVEAGTGELFF.

The chain uses TRBV29-1 and TRBJ1-1; maybe TRBD1 (6 bases). The CDR3 runs to 13 residues. Germline CDR1 is SQVTM and CDR2 is ANQGSEA. V was trimmed by 6 bases and J by 0 bases, leaving 11 bases between them. For the CDR3, the DNA is TGCAGCGTAGGGAGGACAGTGAACACTGAAGCTTTCTTT. This codes for CSVGRTVNTEAFF.

The CDR3 nucleotides read TGTGCCAGCAGCAACGGACAGGGTATTGGCTACACCTTC. This translates into CASSNGQGIGYTF. The chain uses TRBV7-9 and TRBJ1-2; 8 bases align to TRBD1. Germline loops: CDR1 SEHNR, CDR2 FQNEAQ (reference sequence). V shed 5 bases, J shed 7 bases, and the junction held 6 bases outside the gene matches. The CDR3 is 13 amino acids.